This TCR beta chain was identified in a study of T cells after yellow fever vaccination. Study at large: SMART-Seq v4 Ultra Low Input prepared libraries from low-cell fractions.

TCRdb reprocessed the 5' RACE reads with MiXCR, giving one entry per CDR3 protein. The sample records about 300,000 distinct CDR3 sequences, under 9% being singletons. The sequences come from CD4+ T cells sorted from PBMCs, collected 5 days after the yellow fever booster vaccination. This TCR derives from a man younger than 35 who received the YFV17D yellow fever vaccine.

CDR3 coding DNA: TGTGCCAGCAGCGAGGGAGGGGGGACAAACTTTAACTATGGCTACACCTTC. Translating gives CASSEGGGTNFNYGYTF. The chain links TRBV25-1 to TRBJ1-2; possible D gene TRBD1, 6 bases. Trimming pared 6 bases from V and 1 base from J, leaving 21 bases between. Germline V lookup: CDR1 MGHDK, CDR2 SYGVNS. This CDR3 contains 17 residues.